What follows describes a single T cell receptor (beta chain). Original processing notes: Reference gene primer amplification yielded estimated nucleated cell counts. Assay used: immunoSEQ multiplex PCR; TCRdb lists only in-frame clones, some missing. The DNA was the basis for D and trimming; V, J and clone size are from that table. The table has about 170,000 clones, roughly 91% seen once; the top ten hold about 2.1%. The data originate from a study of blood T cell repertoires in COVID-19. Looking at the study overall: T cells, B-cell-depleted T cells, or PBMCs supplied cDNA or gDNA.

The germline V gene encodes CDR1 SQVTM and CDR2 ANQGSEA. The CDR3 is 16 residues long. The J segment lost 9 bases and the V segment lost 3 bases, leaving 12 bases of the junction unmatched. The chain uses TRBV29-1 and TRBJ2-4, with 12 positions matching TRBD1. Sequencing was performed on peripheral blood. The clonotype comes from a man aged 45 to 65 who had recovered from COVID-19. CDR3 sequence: CSVEGPGQGAQSIQYF. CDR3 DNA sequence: TGCAGCGTTGAGGGGCCGGGACAGGGGGCCCAAAGCATTCAGTACTTC. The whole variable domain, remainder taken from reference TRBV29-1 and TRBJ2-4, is SAVISQKPSRDICQRGTSLTIQCQVDSQVTMMFWYRQQPGQSLTLIATANQGSEATYESGFVIDKFPISRPNLTFSTLTVSNMSPEDSSIYLCSVEGPGQGAQSIQYFGAGTRLSVL.